This T cell receptor (beta chain) was documented in a study of CD8 T cells in ankylosing spondylitis. MiXCR, applied by TCRdb to the 5' RACE reads, yields one record per CDR3 protein. Of under 250,000 distinct CDR3 sequences in the sample, 10% to 13% were seen once. This clonotype was observed a few times. The CDR3 covers 15 residues. The origin of this receptor is a male donor with ankylosing spondylitis or in good health (not recorded which). V and J are TRBV21-1 and TRBJ2-7; TRBD1, as called in the table, went unchecked against the DNA. TRBV21-1 is reported as a pseudogene. The specimen was blood, either unsorted or a sorted T cell fraction (not recorded which). CDR3 DNA sequence: TGTGCCAGCAGCAAAGACGGGGACAGGTCCTACGAGCAGTACTTC. It yields the protein CASSKDGDRSYEQYF.